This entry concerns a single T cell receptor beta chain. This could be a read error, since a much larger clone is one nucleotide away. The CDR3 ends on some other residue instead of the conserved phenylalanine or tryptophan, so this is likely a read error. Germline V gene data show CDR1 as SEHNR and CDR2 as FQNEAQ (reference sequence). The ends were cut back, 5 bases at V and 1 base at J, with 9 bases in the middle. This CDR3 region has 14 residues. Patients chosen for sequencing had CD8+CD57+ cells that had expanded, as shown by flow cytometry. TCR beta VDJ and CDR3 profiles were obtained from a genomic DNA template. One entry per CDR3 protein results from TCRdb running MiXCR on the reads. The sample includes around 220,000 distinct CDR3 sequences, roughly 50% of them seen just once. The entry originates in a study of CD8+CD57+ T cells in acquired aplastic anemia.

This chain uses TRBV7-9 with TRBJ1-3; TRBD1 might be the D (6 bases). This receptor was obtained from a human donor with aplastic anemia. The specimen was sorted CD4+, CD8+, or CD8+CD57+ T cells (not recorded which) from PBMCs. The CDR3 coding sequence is TGTGCCAGCAGCCGACAGGTGTCTGGAAACACCATATATTCT. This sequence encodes CASSRQVSGNTIYS.